The rows below give T cell receptor beta chains drawn from one sample of a study of T cells in Graves' hyperthyroidism and ophthalmopathy. TCRdb itself ran the multiplex PCR reads through MiXCR, one entry per CDR3 protein. The data show some 490,000 distinct CDR3 sequences, approximately 22% seen once. The material sequenced was blood. These receptors were collected from a woman in her 70s with Graves' ophthalmopathy. Both conserved end residues are trimmed from each CDR3. The order of the fields is CDR3 protein, V gene, J gene.

cdr3_aa: ASGSPPAGPSNYGYT
v_call: TRBV12-5
j_call: TRBJ1-2

cdr3_aa: ASSPRGSATDTQY
v_call: TRBV18
j_call: TRBJ2-3

cdr3_aa: ASTGLAAGELF
v_call: TRBV19
j_call: TRBJ2-2

cdr3_aa: ASSFGGFNEKLF
v_call: TRBV12-3/TRBV12-4
j_call: TRBJ1-4

cdr3_aa: ASSSDSTDTQY
v_call: TRBV5-6
j_call: TRBJ2-3

cdr3_aa: ASRPGTRENTEAF
v_call: TRBV6-1
j_call: TRBJ1-1

cdr3_aa: ASSYRPPDRAGYEQF
v_call: TRBV6-5
j_call: TRBJ2-1

cdr3_aa: ASSFSTSGAYEQY
v_call: TRBV28
j_call: TRBJ2-7

cdr3_aa: ASSFRQGPELPSTDTQY
v_call: TRBV7-2
j_call: TRBJ2-3

cdr3_aa: ASGWGHSTDTQY
v_call: TRBV6-2/TRBV6-3
j_call: TRBJ2-3

cdr3_aa: ASSPLDRANTEAF
v_call: TRBV5-6
j_call: TRBJ1-1

cdr3_aa: ASSSYRTGGDNEQF
v_call: TRBV6-1
j_call: TRBJ2-1

cdr3_aa: ASSYRLAGDTGELF
v_call: TRBV6-2/TRBV6-3
j_call: TRBJ2-2

cdr3_aa: ASSFRDHGYT
v_call: TRBV5-1
j_call: TRBJ1-2

cdr3_aa: ASSSHPPGQGISEQY
v_call: TRBV6-1
j_call: TRBJ2-7

cdr3_aa: ASSLDWFRGQNTEAF
v_call: TRBV5-1
j_call: TRBJ1-1

cdr3_aa: ASSPGPLGGSYEQY
v_call: TRBV7-3
j_call: TRBJ2-7

cdr3_aa: ASSSPGTTEAF
v_call: TRBV7-6
j_call: TRBJ1-1

cdr3_aa: ASRQETQY
v_call: TRBV2
j_call: TRBJ2-5

cdr3_aa: ASSLRGGSTDTQY
v_call: TRBV5-1
j_call: TRBJ2-3

cdr3_aa: ASSEAGGNTEAF
v_call: TRBV6-1
j_call: TRBJ1-1

cdr3_aa: SARAGLAGPTTDTQY
v_call: TRBV20-1
j_call: TRBJ2-3

cdr3_aa: ASSRGRGGSETAKNIQY
v_call: TRBV11-1
j_call: TRBJ2-4

cdr3_aa: ASSGTTGNTIY
v_call: TRBV3-1
j_call: TRBJ1-3

cdr3_aa: AWGLANIQY
v_call: TRBV30
j_call: TRBJ2-4

cdr3_aa: ASSPGGPGTQY
v_call: TRBV27
j_call: TRBJ2-3

cdr3_aa: ASTLRTGVYEQY
v_call: TRBV2
j_call: TRBJ2-7

cdr3_aa: ASSPTGAGASYNEQF
v_call: TRBV7-3
j_call: TRBJ2-1

cdr3_aa: ASSLGIRLEQY
v_call: TRBV27
j_call: TRBJ2-7

cdr3_aa: ASSLVGSAEAF
v_call: TRBV5-6
j_call: TRBJ1-1

cdr3_aa: ASRLQVQITEAF
v_call: TRBV27
j_call: TRBJ1-1

cdr3_aa: ASSEGSGQPQH
v_call: TRBV6-1
j_call: TRBJ1-5

cdr3_aa: ASSLGLAGDVYEQY
v_call: TRBV11-2
j_call: TRBJ2-7

cdr3_aa: SATGSGYEQY
v_call: TRBV20-1
j_call: TRBJ2-7

cdr3_aa: SAKGLITGELF
v_call: TRBV20-1
j_call: TRBJ2-2

cdr3_aa: ASSQGGRKNTEAF
v_call: TRBV3-1
j_call: TRBJ1-1

cdr3_aa: ASSLQDTTYEQY
v_call: TRBV5-1
j_call: TRBJ2-7

cdr3_aa: ASSPQPRFGELF
v_call: TRBV7-2
j_call: TRBJ2-2

cdr3_aa: ATSGRRAEVTQY
v_call: TRBV15
j_call: TRBJ2-5

cdr3_aa: ASISNLTAATEAF
v_call: TRBV12-3/TRBV12-4
j_call: TRBJ1-1

cdr3_aa: ASSGERLEAF
v_call: TRBV6-1
j_call: TRBJ1-1

cdr3_aa: ASCTGVHTEAF
v_call: TRBV12-5
j_call: TRBJ1-1

cdr3_aa: ASRPGLTITDTQY
v_call: TRBV12-3/TRBV12-4
j_call: TRBJ2-3

cdr3_aa: SAKDGVNIQY
v_call: TRBV20-1
j_call: TRBJ2-4

cdr3_aa: ASSLGQTTFYEQY
v_call: TRBV7-2
j_call: TRBJ2-7

cdr3_aa: ASSADTFPTEAF
v_call: TRBV6-1
j_call: TRBJ1-1